The clone carrying this T cell receptor (beta chain) was recorded a few times. The data were obtained in a study of shared clonotypes between healthy human individuals. The length of the CDR3 is 13 residues. Germline V lookup: CDR1 SGHTA, CDR2 FQGNSA. V lost 4 bases, J lost 2 bases, and 9 bases lay in between. Data came from immunoSEQ multiplex PCR; TCRdb stores just in-frame clones and leaves some out. The table has some 95,000 clones, approximately 75% seen once. The V gene is TRBV7-2, the J gene TRBJ2-7; D is unclear. The sample consisted of memory CD8+ T cells sorted from blood. Regarding subset: CD45RO+ cells pooled with CCR7-negative TemRA cells. The source is a man aged 30-40 years in good health. The chain's CDR3 is CASSSGRAYEQYF. The CDR3 DNA is TGTGCCAGCAGCTCCGGACGAGCCTACGAGCAGTACTTC.